A selection of T cell receptor beta chains follows, all from one sample in a study of CD8 T cells in Susac syndrome. TCRdb re-called the immunoSEQ multiplex PCR reads through MiXCR, storing one row per CDR3 protein. The sample comprises about 300,000 distinct CDR3 sequences, roughly 90% of which are singletons, and under 0.2% rests with the top ten. Sequencing was performed on CD8+ T cells from PBMCs. These receptors were taken from a human donor with multiple sclerosis. CDR3s include the opening cysteine and the closing phenylalanine or tryptophan. A D gene is named only where the DNA matches it firmly. Part of the rows lack a size; the others show once, few, many or a class for expanded clones.

size	V	D	J	CDR3	DNA
.	TRBV4-3	.	TRBJ2-1	CASSQEMALWGSSYNEQFF	TGCGCCAGCAGCCAAGAGATGGCCCTTTGGGGATCTTCCTACAATGAGCAGTTCTTC
.	TRBV19	.	TRBJ2-1	CASSLGAPGWNEQFF	TGTGCCAGTAGCCTCGGGGCGCCAGGCTGGAATGAGCAGTTCTTC
.	TRBV7-9	.	TRBJ2-4	CASSLYSGNIQYF	TGTGCCAGCAGCTTATATTCGGGAAACATTCAGTACTTC
.	TRBV10-3	.	TRBJ2-7	CAIRSSDGDSPYEQYF	TGTGCCATCAGAAGCTCGGATGGGGACTCCCCTTACGAGCAGTACTTC
.	TRBV24-1	.	TRBJ2-1	CATSDLGANEQFF	TGTGCCACCAGTGATTTGGGGGCGAATGAGCAGTTCTTC
once	TRBV29-1	.	TRBJ1-2	CSVEAIGYGYTF	TGCAGCGTTGAAGCTATCGGGTATGGCTACACCTTC
.	TRBV19	.	TRBJ1-5	CASSWGNQPQHF	TGTGCCAGTAGTTGGGGCAATCAGCCCCAGCATTTT
.	TRBV29-1	.	TRBJ1-2	CSVEEGNAYGYTF	TGCAGCGTTGAAGAGGGGAATGCGTATGGCTACACCTTC
.	TRBV5-4	TRBD1	TRBJ2-2	CASSLKDRVGGELFF	TGTGCCAGCAGCCTTAAGGACAGGGTGGGCGGGGAGCTGTTTTTT
.	TRBV20-1	TRBD1	TRBJ1-5	CSASTGTGIAQPQHF	TGCAGTGCTAGCACCGGGACAGGGATCGCTCAGCCCCAGCATTTT
.	TRBV6-1	.	TRBJ2-7	CASWGTYEQYF	TGTGCCAGCTGGGGAACCTACGAGCAGTACTTC
.	TRBV30	.	TRBJ1-1	CAWSKTGVRTEAFF	TGTGCCTGGAGTAAGACAGGTGTTAGGACTGAAGCTTTCTTT
.	TRBV5-6	.	TRBJ2-5	CASSLDGAETQYF	TGTGCCAGCAGCTTGGACGGGGCGGAGACCCAGTACTTC
.	TRBV30	.	TRBJ1-5	CAWSVGGNQPQHF	TGTGCCTGGAGTGTTGGAGGGAATCAGCCCCAGCATTTT
.	TRBV27	TRBD1	TRBJ2-7	CASSLGGQGAEQYF	TGTGCCAGCAGTTTAGGGGGACAGGGCGCCGAGCAGTACTTC
.	TRBV6-1	.	TRBJ1-3	CASSQDVSGNTIYF	TGTGCCAGCAGTCAGGATGTCTCCGGAAACACCATATATTTT
.	TRBV10-3	TRBD2	TRBJ2-5	CAITRTSEETQYF	TGTGCCATCACCCGGACTAGCGAGGAGACCCAGTACTTC
.	TRBV3-1	.	TRBJ1-2	CASSQVFLQPIYGYTF	TGTGCCAGCAGCCAAGTGTTCCTACAGCCTATCTATGGCTACACCTTC
.	TRBV7-6	.	TRBJ2-1	CASSSGDTSLNEQFF	TGTGCCAGCAGCTCAGGGGACACCTCTCTGAATGAGCAGTTCTTC